The TCR beta chain under discussion was sequenced for a study of T-cell memory formation after mild COVID-19 (dated by TCRdb to the early 2020s). With regard to the full study: TCR sequence clusters from the two donors were found to be largely donor specific. The cohort comprised two young, previously healthy adult volunteers, one female and one male. In a couple of donors, T-cell clones that expanded and contracted after mild COVID-19 were tracked by sequencing TCRalpha and TCRbeta repertoires over time.

With regard to this clonotype: No antigen is known for it. Per-nucleotide qualities are absent, and no much larger clonotype sits a single base away.

V loses 3 bases, J loses 6 bases, and the germline ends lie 7 bases apart. From its cysteine to its phenylalanine, the CDR3 spans 11 amino acids. Solely the CDR3 DNA is kept, with 33 bases framed from the first base. The germline V gene yields SGHRS for CDR1 and YFSETQ for CDR2. Ficoll-Paque density gradient centrifugation was the method used to isolate PBMCs. Findings and caveats that apply to the study as a whole: Some responding clones were found in pre-infection memory, which suggests that pre-existing cross-reactive memory T cells took part in the SARS-CoV-2 response. Contracting CD4+ clones turned up mainly in the CM and EM memory subsets, whereas EMRA was where CD8+ clones were enriched. Only a couple of mild cases were covered by the study, and larger cohorts that include severe cases with pre-infection samples were considered necessary. Clones that contracted from day 15 to 85 showed balanced CD4/CD8 phenotypes, whereas a second wave of clones that expanded from day 15 to 37 leaned towards CD4+. SARS-CoV-2 specificity of the second-wave clones peaking on day 37 was not confirmed.

The reads were generated on an Illumina NovaSeq 6000. TCRalpha and TCRbeta cDNA libraries were built by 5'RACE with constant-segment primers, adding sample barcodes and unique molecular identifiers. Trizol reagent was used to extract RNA from every sample. Amplification of the libraries took two PCR steps, and the second step added a second sample barcode plus Illumina TruSeq adapters. Libraries were sequenced on an Illumina NovaSeq with 2 x 150 bp paired-end reads. Turning to the authors' computational methods: Reads were demultiplexed and collapsed into UMI-guided consensus sequences with migec v1.2.7. Using mixcr v2.1.11, UMI consensuses were aligned to TRA and TRB V and J templates and then assembled into clonotypes. Clonotypes were classified as expanded or contracted when called significant by both edgeR and NoisET, with noise models trained on biological replicates. edgeR calls used a false discovery rate-adjusted p below 0.01 and a log2 fold-change threshold of 1. As an exploratory analysis of dynamics, max-normalized trajectories of the 1000 most abundant clonotypes were examined with PCA combined with hierarchical clustering. Separately sequenced CD4+ and CD8+ repertoires were used to assign a CD4 or CD8 phenotype to each responding clone. TCRdb reworked the public reads: Q25 trimming with fastp, MiXCR clone assembly, productive beta chains retained. Rows merge per CDR3 protein into single entries with the most common DNA and genes. These V and J calls derive from TCRdb rather than the authors' analysis. This sample holds over 500,000 distinct CDR3 sequences; roughly a sixth were observed only once. Clones ranked in the top ten supply roughly 7.8% of the sample.

The sequence came from an adult woman who had mild COVID-19 (a few samples of this study predate the infection). The sample titles of this study are shuffled in the database, so cell type and time point are left out; the donor was told from shared clones. Recombination joined TRBV5-1 with TRBJ2-7; no D gene is confidently identified. The specimen was PBMCs or a T cell subset sorted from them (not recorded which). The DNA sequence reads TGCGCCAGCAGCTACGGGTTCGAGCAGTACTTC. Its protein product is CASSYGFEQYF.